The source of this T cell receptor beta chain is a study of post-analysis software for immune sequencing data. Broader study findings: There were several TRBV segments more frequent in patients than controls, and TRBV5-6, TRBV5-1 and TRBV20-1 were among them. People with multiple sclerosis had a significantly lower normalized Chao1 diversity than controls did. F-measure co-clustering was strong for batch-matched samples.

TCR beta cDNA libraries included unique molecular identifiers. T cells numbering roughly 0.9 to 10 million yielded cDNA molecules that totaled around 500,000. TCRdb re-called the PCR reads with MiXCR, one entry per CDR3 protein. The sample has around 400,000 distinct CDR3 sequences, 30% to 45% seen once; the top ten hold around 15%. Comments on this clonotype: Its antigen is currently unknown. At one boundary the junction diverges from the germline segment, which might be a read error.

Germline assignment: CDR1 SGHRS and CDR2 YFSETQ. This CDR3 contains 16 residues. The sequenced sample was blood. The chain is built from TRBV5-1 and TRBJ2-3, with no clear D. This TCR derives from a girl aged 10-17 years with multiple sclerosis. The CDR3 sequence is CASRLGAVALGDTQYF. CDR3 coding DNA: TGCGCCAGCAGATTGGGTGCAGTTGCTTTGGGGGATACGCAGTATTTT. Based on the CDR3 plus reference TRBV5-1 and TRBJ2-3, the full variable domain is KAGVTQTPRYLIKTRGQQVTLSCSPISGHRSVSWYQQTPGQGLQFLFEYFSETQRNKGNFPGRFSGRQFSNSRSEMNVSTLELGDSALYLCASRLGAVALGDTQYFGPGTRLTVL.